The 27 T cell receptor beta chains below were found in one sample sequenced in a study of shared clonotypes between healthy human individuals. Assay: immunoSEQ multiplex PCR; the TCRdb copy retains only in-frame clones and omits some. The sample consists of a few million clones, 90% to 95% of them appearing once. Sequenced material: naive CD4+ T cells sorted from blood. Specified subset: CD45RA+ positively selected. The receptors were gathered from a man aged 18-30 years in good health.

The chain combines TRBV5-3 with TRBJ1-1; no reliable D call. TRBV5-3 is classed as an ORF, of uncertain function. This CDR3 contains 11 residues. V lost 1 base, J lost 2 bases, and 0 bases lay in between. The CDR3, as DNA: TGTGCCAGAAGCTTGAACACTGAAGCTTTCTTT. It codes for CARSLNTEAFF.

The rearrangement joins TRBV29-1 to TRBJ1-2, with D possibly matching TRBD1 (5 bases). With 3 bases removed from V and 6 bases from J, the gap between germline ends came to 11 bases. The CDR3 runs to 12 residues. Germline CDR1 SQVTM, CDR2 ANQGSEA. The CDR3 region is CSVEGGGHGYTF. The CDR3 DNA sequence: TGCAGCGTTGAGGGGGGTGGGCATGGCTACACCTTC.

The chain is built from TRBV6-1 and TRBJ1-1; TRBD1 aligns across 7 bases. CDR1 and CDR2 from the germline V gene are MNHNS and SASEGT. V dropped 7 bases and J dropped 4; count of bases not matched to a gene: 6. CDR3 length: 13 amino acids. In DNA form, the CDR3 reads TGTGCCAGCACCCGACAGGGTTCCACTGAAGCTTTCTTT. It translates to CASTRQGSTEAFF.

V and J are TRBV18 and TRBJ1-1, with D uncertain. Per the germline V gene, CDR1 is KGHSH and CDR2 is LQKENI. This CDR3 comprises 15 residues. V lost 5 bases and J 0 bases, leaving 13 bases between the germline ends. The CDR3 DNA is TGTGCCAGCTCATTACAAGTTCAGATGAACACTGAAGCTTTCTTT. It yields the protein CASSLQVQMNTEAFF.

The rearrangement uses TRBV11-2 and TRBJ2-5; 9 nucleotides agree with TRBD1. Germline CDR1 is SGHAT and CDR2 is FQNNGV. The junction had 6 bases not matched to a gene; V was cut back by 6 bases and J by 4 bases. The CDR3 has 14 residues. The CDR3 DNA follows: TGTGCCAGCAGTTCCACAGGGGGCAGAGAGACCCAGTACTTC. It encodes CASSSTGGRETQYF.

The chain recombines TRBV18 with TRBJ1-1; no reliable D call. V was trimmed by 0 bases and J by 1 base, leaving 15 bases between them. The germline CDR1 and CDR2 sequences are KGHSH and LQKENI. The CDR3 length is 17 residues. The CDR3 protein is CASSPPVGHARNTEAFF. CDR3 sequence (DNA): TGTGCCAGCTCACCACCGGTGGGTCACGCTAGGAACACTGAAGCTTTCTTT.

The rearrangement uses TRBV2 and TRBJ2-1; D assignment may be TRBD1 or TRBD2 (6 bases each). Germline V gene data show CDR1 as SNHLY and CDR2 as FYNNEI. The CDR3 has 12 residues. The CDR3: CASGGGGNEQFF. CDR3 nucleotides: TGTGCTAGCGGAGGGGGAGGAAATGAGCAGTTCTTC.

V usage is TRBV2 and J usage is TRBJ1-5; maybe TRBD1 (6 bases). CDR1 SNHLY and CDR2 FYNNEI come from the germline V gene. Trimming stripped 3 bases from V and 0 bases from J, with 15 bases between. CDR3 length: 17 amino acids. The CDR3 DNA is TGTGCCAGCAGTGATTTAGTTGGGACATATAGCAATCAGCCCCAGCATTTT. Translation gives CASSDLVGTYSNQPQHF.

The J gene is TRBJ2-5, the V gene TRBV4-1; no firm D call. The CDR3 runs 14 residues. The V end lost 0 bases, the J end lost 4 bases, and 9 bases lay between the germline ends. Germline lookup yields CDR1 MGHRA and CDR2 YSYEKL. This chain's CDR3 is CASSQDHGGETQYF. The CDR3 region has the DNA TGCGCCAGCAGCCAAGATCATGGTGGAGAGACCCAGTACTTC.

This clone has only one observation. The chain links TRBV30 to TRBJ2-7; TRBD2 agrees at 11 bases. Losses at the gene ends were 5 bases for V and 4 bases for J; bases not matched to a gene: 4. There are 13 residues in the CDR3. From germline, CDR1 is GTSNPN and CDR2 SVGIG (reference sequence). The CDR3 sequence: CAWASGRMYEQYF. The CDR3 DNA is TGTGCCTGGGCTAGCGGGAGGATGTACGAGCAGTACTTC.

The count of this clone is one. The J gene is TRBJ2-7, the V gene TRBV30; D ambiguous. V lost 2 bases, J lost 5 bases, and 13 bases lay in between. The CDR3 extends over 13 amino acids. Germline V CDR1 and CDR2: GTSNPN, SVGIG (reference sequence). The CDR3 sequence is CAWSRAGVNEQYF. Written as DNA, the CDR3 is TGTGCCTGGAGTCGCGCAGGCGTCAACGAGCAGTACTTC. Filled out from reference TRBV30 and TRBJ2-7, the complete variable domain reads SQTIHQWPATLVQPVGSPLSLECTVEGTSNPNLYWYRQAAGRGLQLLFYSVGIGQISSEVPQNLSASRPQDRQFILSSKKLLLSDSGFYLCAWSRAGVNEQYFGPGTRLTVT.

Comment on this clone: The sample has other DNA sequences that encode this CDR3 too. The rearrangement uses TRBV30 and TRBJ1-1; a weak D match, TRBD1 (5 bases). Germline V gene lookup returns CDR1 GTSNPN and CDR2 SVGIG (reference sequence). This CDR3 contains 14 residues. Trimming pared 2 bases from V and 2 bases from J, leaving 12 bases between. CDR3 residues: CAWSYRDRNTEAFF. The CDR3, as DNA: TGTGCCTGGAGTTACCGGGACCGAAACACTGAAGCTTTCTTT.

The V and J genes are TRBV5-1 and TRBJ2-7; 9 nucleotides line up with TRBD2. V dropped 0 bases and J dropped 4; count of bases not matched to a gene: 5. The CDR3 totals 15 residues. Germline CDR1 and CDR2: SGHRS and YFSETQ. The CDR3 bases are TGCGCCAGCAGCTTGGACGGCGGGGGGGAATACGAGCAGTACTTC. Encoded protein: CASSLDGGGEYEQYF.

V is TRBV19 and J is TRBJ2-7; no clear D gene. CDR3 length: 14 amino acids. The V and J ends lost 3 bases and 0 bases respectively, with 9 bases between them. Germline assignment: CDR1 LNHDA and CDR2 SQIVND (reference sequence). DNA for the CDR3: TGTGCCAGTAGTATCTTGGTAAGCTCCTACGAGCAGTACTTC. Protein sequence: CASSILVSSYEQYF.

V gene TRBV5-6 combines with J gene TRBJ2-2, with D unresolved. Trimming left V 2 bases short and J 5 bases short, with 13 bases between. The CDR3 contains 15 residues. From germline, CDR1 is SGHDT and CDR2 YYEEEE. The CDR3 protein is CASSLVETITGELFF. CDR3 nucleotide sequence: TGTGCCAGCAGCTTAGTAGAGACCATAACCGGGGAGCTGTTTTTT.

The rearrangement uses TRBV6-5 and TRBJ2-7; TRBD1 aligns across 7 bases. This CDR3 contains 14 residues. Germline trimming cut 6 bases from V and 4 bases from J; bases unmatched to any gene: 9. CDR1 is MNHEY and CDR2 is SVGAGI in the germline V gene. The CDR3 here is CASRSSGGHYEQYF. CDR3 in DNA: TGTGCCAGCAGGAGCTCAGGGGGACATTACGAGCAGTACTTC.

The chain links TRBV30 to TRBJ2-7; D unresolved. The V gene lost 0 bases and the J gene lost 1 base, with 10 bases spanning the gap. Germline V gene data show CDR1 as GTSNPN and CDR2 as SVGIG (reference sequence). The CDR3 totals 14 residues. In DNA, the CDR3 is TGTGCCTGGAGTGTAGACACCGGATCCTACGAGCAGTACTTC. Its protein product is CAWSVDTGSYEQYF.

The rearrangement joins TRBV5-1 to TRBJ2-7; TRBD1 might be the D (5 bases). V was shortened by 2 bases and J by 6 bases, with 21 bases between the two germline ends. The CDR3 is 16 amino acids. Looked up from germline, CDR1 is SGHRS and CDR2 is YFSETQ. The CDR3, as DNA: TGCGCCAGCAGCTTTGAGACAGTCCGCCGCGTATCCGAGCAGTACTTC. Translated: CASSFETVRRVSEQYF.

The chain carries TRBV2 and TRBJ1-1; D ambiguous. This CDR3 is built from 14 residues. The V gene lost 4 bases and the J gene lost 1 base, with 10 bases spanning the gap. The germline V gene encodes CDR1 SNHLY and CDR2 FYNNEI. Here the CDR3 DNA reads TGTGCCAGCAGTGGGGTGACAAAGAACACTGAAGCTTTCTTT. Protein product: CASSGVTKNTEAFF.

For this clone: Other nucleotide sequences in the sample specify the same CDR3. This chain uses TRBV5-1 with TRBJ2-3; no firm D call. CDR3 length equals 13 residues. The V and J ends lost 3 bases and 3 bases respectively, with 8 bases between them. Germline CDR1 and CDR2: SGHRS and YFSETQ. This chain's CDR3 is CASSSGATDTQYF. In DNA, the CDR3 is TGCGCCAGCAGCTCTGGCGCGACAGATACGCAGTATTTT.

The genes are TRBV7-2 and TRBJ1-1; D is unclear. The length of the CDR3 is 13 residues. V shed 0 bases and J shed 8 bases, with 10 bases lying between them. Germline V CDR1 and CDR2: SGHTA, FQGNSA. The CDR3 protein is CASSLASMVEAFF. In nucleotides, the CDR3 is TGTGCCAGCAGCTTAGCGTCGATGGTCGAAGCTTTCTTT.

V usage is TRBV25-1 and J usage is TRBJ1-1; no clear D gene. CDR1 MGHDK and CDR2 SYGVNS come from the germline V gene. The CDR3 has 15 amino acids. Trimming took 2 bases from V and 2 from J, leaving 12 bases between them. CDR3 loop: CASSEPGAGNTEAFF. The CDR3 region has the DNA TGTGCCAGCAGTGAACCTGGCGCTGGTAACACTGAAGCTTTCTTT.

The rearrangement joins TRBV10-2 to TRBJ2-1, with 8 bases lining up with TRBD2. CDR1 and CDR2 from the germline V gene are WSHSY and SAAADI. CDR3 length: 14 residues. V lost 5 bases, J lost 4 bases, and 4 bases stayed unmatched. In nucleotides, the CDR3 is TGCGCCAGCAGTCCTAGCGGGCTTTACAATGAGCAGTTCTTC. This gives the protein CASSPSGLYNEQFF.

This clone was recorded once. This chain connects TRBV28 to TRBJ1-5; D gene uncertain. The CDR3 runs 13 residues. The V gene lost 5 bases and the J gene lost 6 bases, with 11 bases spanning the gap. CDR1 is MDHEN, CDR2 SYDVKM, per germline. The DNA for the CDR3 is TGTGCCAGCAGTGCTCGTCTTGGTCAGCCCCAGCATTTT. Translating gives CASSARLGQPQHF.

This chain uses TRBV30 with TRBJ2-3; the D is unclear. Germline CDR1 is GTSNPN and CDR2 is SVGIG (reference sequence). CDR3 length: 13 residues. The V end lost 3 bases, the J end lost 4 bases, and 11 bases lay between the germline ends. The chain's CDR3 is CAWSKGSADTQYF. CDR3 nucleotides: TGTGCCTGGAGCAAGGGTTCCGCAGATACGCAGTATTTT.

This CDR3 is CASSEQGTGTEAFF. CDR3 DNA: TGCGCCAGCAGTGAGCAAGGGACCGGCACTGAAGCTTTCTTT. The chain joins TRBV10-1 to TRBJ1-1; tentative D call: TRBD1 (5 bases). CDR3 length: 14 residues. Germline CDR1 is WNHNN and CDR2 is SYGVQD (reference sequence). Trimming pared 2 bases from V and 4 bases from J, leaving 11 bases between.

The genes are TRBV29-1 and TRBJ1-5, with D possibly matching TRBD1 (5 bases). The CDR3 contains 18 residues. CDR1 and CDR2 from the germline V gene are SQVTM and ANQGSEA. V was pared by 1 base and J by 2 bases, with 21 bases between. The CDR3 protein is CSVEGPNHLGGGNQPQHF. DNA for the CDR3: TGCAGCGTTGAAGGCCCCAATCACTTGGGGGGGGGCAATCAGCCCCAGCATTTT.